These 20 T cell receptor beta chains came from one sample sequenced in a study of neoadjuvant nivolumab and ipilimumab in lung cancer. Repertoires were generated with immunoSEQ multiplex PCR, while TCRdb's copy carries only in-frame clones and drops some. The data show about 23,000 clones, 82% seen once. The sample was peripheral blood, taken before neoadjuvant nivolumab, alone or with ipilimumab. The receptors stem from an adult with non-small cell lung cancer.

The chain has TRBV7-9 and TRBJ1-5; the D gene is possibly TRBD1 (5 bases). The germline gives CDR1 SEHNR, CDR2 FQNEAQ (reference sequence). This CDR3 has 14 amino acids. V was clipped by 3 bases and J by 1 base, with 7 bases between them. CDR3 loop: CASSFAGSNQPQHF. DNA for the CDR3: TGTGCCAGCAGCTTCGCAGGGAGCAATCAGCCCCAGCATTTT.

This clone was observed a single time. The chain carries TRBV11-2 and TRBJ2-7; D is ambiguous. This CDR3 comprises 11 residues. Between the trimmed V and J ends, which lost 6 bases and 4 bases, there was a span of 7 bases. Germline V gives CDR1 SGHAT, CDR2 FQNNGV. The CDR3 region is CASRSGYEQYF. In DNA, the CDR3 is TGTGCCAGCAGATCCGGTTACGAGCAGTACTTC.

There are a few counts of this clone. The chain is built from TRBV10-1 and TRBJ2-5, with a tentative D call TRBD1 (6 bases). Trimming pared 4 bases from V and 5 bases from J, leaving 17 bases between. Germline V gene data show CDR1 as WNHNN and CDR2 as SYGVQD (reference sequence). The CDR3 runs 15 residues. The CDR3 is CASSGGQTPRETQYF. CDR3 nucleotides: TGCGCCAGCAGTGGGGGGCAAACTCCGAGGGAGACCCAGTACTTC.

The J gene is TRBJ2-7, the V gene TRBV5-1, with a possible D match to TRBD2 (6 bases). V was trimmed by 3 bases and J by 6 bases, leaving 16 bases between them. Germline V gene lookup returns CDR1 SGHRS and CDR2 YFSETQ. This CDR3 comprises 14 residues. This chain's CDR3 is CASSSFWGAGEQYF. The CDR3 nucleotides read TGCGCCAGCAGCTCCTTTTGGGGAGCGGGCGAGCAGTACTTC.

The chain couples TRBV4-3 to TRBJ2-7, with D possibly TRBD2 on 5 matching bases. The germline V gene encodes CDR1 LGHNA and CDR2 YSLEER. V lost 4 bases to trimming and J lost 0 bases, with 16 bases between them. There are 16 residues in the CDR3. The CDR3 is CASSRMSGRSSYEQYF. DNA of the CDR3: TGCGCCAGCAGCCGGATGAGCGGAAGGAGCTCCTACGAGCAGTACTTC.

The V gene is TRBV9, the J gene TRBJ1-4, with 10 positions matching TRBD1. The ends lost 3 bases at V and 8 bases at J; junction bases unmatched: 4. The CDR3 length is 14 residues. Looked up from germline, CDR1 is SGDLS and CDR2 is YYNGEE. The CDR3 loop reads CASSGTGGEEKLFF. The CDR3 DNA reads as TGTGCCAGCAGCGGGACAGGGGGGGAGGAAAAACTGTTTTTT.

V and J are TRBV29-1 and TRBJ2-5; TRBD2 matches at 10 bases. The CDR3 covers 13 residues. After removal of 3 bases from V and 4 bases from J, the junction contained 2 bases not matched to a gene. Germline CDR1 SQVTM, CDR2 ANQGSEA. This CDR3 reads CSVDLAGGETQYF. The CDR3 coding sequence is TGCAGCGTTGATTTAGCGGGGGGAGAGACCCAGTACTTC.

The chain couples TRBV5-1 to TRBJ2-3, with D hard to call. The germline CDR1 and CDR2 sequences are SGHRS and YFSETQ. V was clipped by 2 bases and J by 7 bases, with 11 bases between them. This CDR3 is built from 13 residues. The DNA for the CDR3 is TGCGCCAGCAGCTTTACATATCGGAATACGCAGTATTTT. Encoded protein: CASSFTYRNTQYF.

The CDR3 loop is CASSLAQGINYEQYF. CDR3 nucleotide sequence: TGCGCCAGCAGCTTGGCTCAGGGTATTAACTACGAGCAGTACTTC. The rearrangement uses TRBV5-1 and TRBJ2-7; D possibly corresponds to TRBD1 (5 bases). The V gene's germline CDR1 is SGHRS and CDR2 YFSETQ. V lost 0 bases and J lost 3, with 13 bases in between. The CDR3 totals 15 residues.

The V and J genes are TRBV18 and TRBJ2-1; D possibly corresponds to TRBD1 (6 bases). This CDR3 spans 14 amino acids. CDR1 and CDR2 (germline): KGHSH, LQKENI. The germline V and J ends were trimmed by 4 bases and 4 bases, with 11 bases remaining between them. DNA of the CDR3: TGTGCCAGCTCACGGGGGCAGACATACAATGAGCAGTTCTTC. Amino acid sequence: CASSRGQTYNEQFF.

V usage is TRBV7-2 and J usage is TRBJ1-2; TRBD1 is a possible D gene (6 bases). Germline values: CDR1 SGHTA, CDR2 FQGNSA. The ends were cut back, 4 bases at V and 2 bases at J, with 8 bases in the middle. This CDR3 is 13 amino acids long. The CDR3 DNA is TGTGCCAGCAGCTCGGGACAAAACTATGGCTACACCTTC. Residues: CASSSGQNYGYTF.

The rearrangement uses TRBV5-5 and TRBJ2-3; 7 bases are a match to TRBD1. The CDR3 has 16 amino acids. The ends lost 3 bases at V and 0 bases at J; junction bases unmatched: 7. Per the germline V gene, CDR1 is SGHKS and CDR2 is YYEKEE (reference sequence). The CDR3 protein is CASSSTKGASTDTQYF. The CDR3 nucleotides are TGTGCCAGCAGCTCGACCAAGGGGGCTAGCACAGATACGCAGTATTTT.

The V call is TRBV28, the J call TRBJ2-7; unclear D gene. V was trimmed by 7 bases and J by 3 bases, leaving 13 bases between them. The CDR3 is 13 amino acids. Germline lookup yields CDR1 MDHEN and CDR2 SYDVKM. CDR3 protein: CASTLTGFYEQYF. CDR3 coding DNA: TGTGCCAGCACCTTGACGGGCTTCTACGAGCAGTACTTC.

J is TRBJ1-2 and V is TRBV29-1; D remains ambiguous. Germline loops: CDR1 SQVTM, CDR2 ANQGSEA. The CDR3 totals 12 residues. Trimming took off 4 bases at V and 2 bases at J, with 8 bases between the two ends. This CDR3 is CSVGFRNYGYTF. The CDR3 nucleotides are TGCAGCGTTGGGTTCAGAAACTATGGCTACACCTTC.

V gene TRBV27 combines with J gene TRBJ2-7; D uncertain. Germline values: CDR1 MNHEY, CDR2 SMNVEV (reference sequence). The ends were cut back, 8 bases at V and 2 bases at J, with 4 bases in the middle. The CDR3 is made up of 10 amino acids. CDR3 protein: CASGTYEQYF. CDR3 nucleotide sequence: TGTGCCAGCGGCACCTACGAGCAGTACTTC.

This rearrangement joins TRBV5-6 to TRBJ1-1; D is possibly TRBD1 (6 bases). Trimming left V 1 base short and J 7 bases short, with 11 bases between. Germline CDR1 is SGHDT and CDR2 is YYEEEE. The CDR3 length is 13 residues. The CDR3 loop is CASSLTGSDEAFF. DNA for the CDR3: TGTGCCAGCAGCTTGACAGGGTCGGATGAAGCTTTCTTT.

The CDR3 bases are TGTGCCAGCAGCGTAAGAGAGGGGGAGACCTACGAGCAGTACTTC. Residues: CASSVREGETYEQYF. The V gene is TRBV7-2, the J gene TRBJ2-7, with TRBD1 as a possible D gene (6 bases). CDR1 is SGHTA, CDR2 FQGNSA, per germline. The CDR3 extends over 15 amino acids. V was clipped by 5 bases and J by 2 bases, with 16 bases between them.

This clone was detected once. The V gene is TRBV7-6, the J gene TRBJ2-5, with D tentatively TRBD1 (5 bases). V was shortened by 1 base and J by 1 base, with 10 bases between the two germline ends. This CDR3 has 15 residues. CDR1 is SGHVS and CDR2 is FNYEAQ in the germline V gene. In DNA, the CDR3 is TGTGCCAGCAGCTTAGGAGGCCAGGGCCAAGAGACCCAGTACTTC. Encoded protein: CASSLGGQGQETQYF.

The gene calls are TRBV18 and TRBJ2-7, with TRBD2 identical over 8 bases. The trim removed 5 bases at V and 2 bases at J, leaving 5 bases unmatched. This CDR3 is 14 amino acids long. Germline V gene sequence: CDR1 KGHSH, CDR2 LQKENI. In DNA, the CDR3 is TGTGCCAGCTCAATACCGGGACTAGCCTACGAGCAGTACTTC. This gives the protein CASSIPGLAYEQYF. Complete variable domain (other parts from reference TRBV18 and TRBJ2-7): NAGVMQNPRHLVRRRGQEARLRCSPMKGHSHVYWYRQLPEEGLKFMVYLQKENIIDESGMPKERFSAEFPKEGPSILRIQQVVRGDSAAYFCASSIPGLAYEQYFGPGTRLTVT.

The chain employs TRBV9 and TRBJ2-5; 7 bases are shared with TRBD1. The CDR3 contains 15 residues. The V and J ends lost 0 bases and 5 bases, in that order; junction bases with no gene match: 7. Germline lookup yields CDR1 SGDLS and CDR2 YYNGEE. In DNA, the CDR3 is TGTGCCAGCAGCGTAGATCCCACAGGGGCCGAGACCCAGTACTTC. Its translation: CASSVDPTGAETQYF.